These T cell receptor beta chains were read from a single sample in a study of blood T cell repertoires in COVID-19. The protocol was immunoSEQ multiplex PCR, while the TCRdb copy is restricted to in-frame clones and leaves out a portion. The sample holds some 140,000 clones, 84% seen once. Source material: PBMCs or T cells enriched from blood (not recorded which). All receptors come from a man between 40 and 49 years old with acute COVID-19. Both conserved end residues are part of each CDR3. A D gene is named only where the DNA matches it firmly.

D gene	V gene	CDR3 protein
-	TRBV6-5	CASSLGPSGNTIYF
-	TRBV5-1	CASSFQGRRDNEQFF
TRBD2	TRBV4-1	CASSQDTSGSYNEQFF
-	TRBV7-6	CASSLPQANRMGFATNEKLFF
-	TRBV7-6	CASSPPGVSQFF
-	TRBV15	CATSRARGSHTEAFF
-	TRBV7-9	CASSSQGGGFEETQYF
TRBD1	TRBV6-4	CASSRQGEGYGYTF
TRBD1	TRBV7-9	CASSPSAGGIDGYTF
-	TRBV5-5	CASTGGSLSPREQFF
-	TRBV7-9	CASSLPWPAKNIQYF
-	TRBV6-2/TRBV6-3	CASSFTGRSYEQYF
TRBD2	TRBV28	CASSSPREGGGRGEQYF
-	TRBV7-8	CASSSGEGNTEAFF